What follows describes a single T cell receptor beta chain. Its antigen remains unidentified. No qualities accompany the bases; no much larger clone lies one base away. Patients with autoimmune disease history or receiving systemic immunosuppression were excluded from the trial. In every dose cohort, peripheral blood was drawn for TCR sequencing at baseline, cycle 4 day 1, and cycle 7 day 1. Samples were obtained from an open-label, multicenter, first-in-human phase I dose-escalation trial of ivuxolimab. Adults with locally advanced or metastatic head and neck squamous cell, hepatocellular, melanoma or renal cell carcinoma were enrolled in the trial. Before TCR sequencing, CD4+ and CD8+ T cells were separately sorted from peripheral blood. For sequencing of the TCRbeta CDR3 region, genomic DNA was extracted from the sorted cells. TCRbeta CDR3 regions were sequenced using the immunoSEQ Assay. This immuneACCESS table, as held by TCRdb, lists in-frame sequences with V and J called but not all clones. Of the missing ones, under half trace to an unresolved V gene in checked studies; the others have no known cause. The sample table shows just under 35,000 clones, and about 90% are seen once. The biggest ten clones account for 33% of the sample.

The data were taken from a study of OX40 agonist ivuxolimab in advanced cancers. Background for the entire study: The costimulatory receptor OX40 (CD134) was targeted by ivuxolimab, a fully human IgG2 agonistic monoclonal antibody. Intravenous ivuxolimab was administered to patients every 2 weeks at six dose levels: 0.01, 0.1, 0.3, 1.5, 3 and 10 mg/kg. Among the approximately 50 dose-escalation patients, 19 had hepatocellular carcinoma, roughly 15 melanoma, 9 renal cell carcinoma and 9 head and neck cancer. In the dose-escalation cohort, nearly 85% of patients were male, and the mean age was 60 years with a range of about 20 to 79. Prior anti-PD-1, anti-PD-L1 or anti-CTLA-4 therapy was permitted, and 35% to 40% of dose-escalation patients had received checkpoint inhibitors. Partial responses occurred in three dose-escalation patients: two with cutaneous melanoma and one with hepatocellular carcinoma. Peripheral TCRbeta sequencing was intended to test whether TCR sequence diversity was altered and clonal T-cell expansion was caused by ivuxolimab. The monotherapy dose-escalation portion (N ≈ 52 patients) of the phase I ivuxolimab trial is reported in the paper.

Broad study findings and their caveats: At doses of 0.1 to 3.0 mg/kg, clonal expansion of both CD4+ and CD8+ T cells in blood was seen between baseline and week 6. In the 0.1-3.0 mg/kg groups, partial responders had among the lowest normalized peripheral clonal expansion, particularly in CD8+ T cells. Low levels of normalized T-cell clonal expansion were also seen in some patients who did not respond. The antigen specificity of the peripheral T cells that underwent clonal expansion was not determined. On average, CD8+ T cells showed more expanded clones than CD4+ T cells after ivuxolimab.

V has 3 bases trimmed and J has 8 bases trimmed; junction bases matching no gene number 5. From the cysteine through the phenylalanine, the CDR3 covers 13 amino acids. The DNA shown is the 39-base CDR3, in frame from base 1. The germline V gene (reference sequence) gives CDR1 as SEHNR and CDR2 as FQNEAQ. The receptor's source is an adult with an advanced solid tumor such as melanoma, head and neck, liver or kidney cancer. This sample comprised CD4+ or CD8+ T cells sorted from blood, obtained in a trial of the OX40 agonist ivuxolimab. The chain was built from TRBV7-9 and TRBJ1-2, with 8 central nucleotides matching TRBD1. The CDR3 protein is CASSLGTGSGYTF. The DNA sequence is given as TGTGCCAGCAGCTTGGGGACAGGAAGCGGCTACACCTTC.